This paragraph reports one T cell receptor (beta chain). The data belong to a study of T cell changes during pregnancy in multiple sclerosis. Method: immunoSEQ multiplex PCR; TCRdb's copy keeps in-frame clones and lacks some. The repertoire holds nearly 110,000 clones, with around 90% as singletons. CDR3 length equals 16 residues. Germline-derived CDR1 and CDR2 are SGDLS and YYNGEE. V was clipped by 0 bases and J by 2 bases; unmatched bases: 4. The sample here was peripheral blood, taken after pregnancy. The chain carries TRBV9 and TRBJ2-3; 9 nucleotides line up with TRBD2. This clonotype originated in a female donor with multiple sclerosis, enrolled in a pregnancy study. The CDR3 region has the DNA TGTGCCAGCAGCGTAGTTCCTAGCGGGACCACAGATACGCAGTATTTT. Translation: CASSVVPSGTTDTQYF.